The 18 T cell receptor beta chains reported below all come from one sample, sequenced in a study of CD8 T cells in Susac syndrome. When the RNA was reverse transcribed, random hexamers were used with an input of roughly 0.45 to 1 ug. TCRdb reanalysed the immunoSEQ multiplex PCR reads using MiXCR and keeps one entry per CDR3 protein. The profile shows around 160,000 distinct CDR3 sequences, around 94% of them singletons. The sequenced material came from CD4+ T cells from PBMCs. The receptors come from a human donor in good health.

This sequence joins TRBV6-2 or TRBV6-3 and TRBJ2-7; TRBD1 might be the D (6 bases). The V gene lost 7 bases and the J gene lost 6 bases, with 19 bases spanning the gap. The germline CDR1 and CDR2 sequences are MNHEY and SVGEGT. CDR3 size: 14 residues. CDR3 loop: CASTASDSGGEQYF. The CDR3 region has the DNA TGTGCCAGCACGGCTTCGGACAGTGGGGGCGAGCAGTACTTC.

The chain uses TRBV18 and TRBJ2-7; weak D call: TRBD1 (5 bases). Trimming cost V 6 bases and J 6 bases, with 15 bases left between them. Germline V gene data show CDR1 as KGHSH and CDR2 as LQKENI. There are 13 residues in the CDR3. CDR3 loop: CASSPGQTAEQYF. CDR3 DNA sequence: TGTGCCAGCTCCCCTGGGCAGACAGCCGAGCAGTACTTC.

This clonotype appeared a single time. This chain joins TRBV3-1 and TRBJ1-1; D not resolved. Germline lookup yields CDR1 LGHDT and CDR2 YNNKEL (reference sequence). Trimming left V 8 bases short and J 0 bases short, with 7 bases between. This CDR3 is built from 12 residues. The DNA for the CDR3 is TGTGCCAGCTCCCGGGTGAACACTGAAGCTTTCTTT. It specifies CASSRVNTEAFF.

This rearrangement joins TRBV5-1 to TRBJ2-3, with 7 positions matching TRBD2. J was trimmed by 4 bases and V by 2 bases; bases with no gene match: 16. This CDR3 contains 18 residues. Germline CDR1 is SGHRS and CDR2 is YFSETQ. The CDR3 sequence: CASSLGPPGSGRADTQYF. DNA of the CDR3: TGCGCCAGCAGCTTAGGGCCTCCCGGATCAGGGAGGGCAGATACGCAGTATTTT.

The chain employs TRBV19 and TRBJ1-5; the match to TRBD1 covers 8 bases. Germline trimming cut 3 bases from V and 7 bases from J; bases unmatched to any gene: 8. Germline V lookup: CDR1 LNHDA, CDR2 SQIVND (reference sequence). This CDR3 has 15 residues. CDR3 DNA sequence: TGTGCCAGTAGTATGGGCAGGGGGCTCAAGCAGCCCCAGCATTTT. Translation gives CASSMGRGLKQPQHF.

This chain uses TRBV14 with TRBJ2-6; maybe TRBD2 (5 bases). The CDR3 totals 18 residues. V was trimmed by 3 bases and J by 4 bases, leaving 19 bases between them. Germline CDR1 and CDR2: SGHDN and FVKESK. For the CDR3, the DNA is TGTGCCAGCAGCCAGAAACTCGGACTCACCCGGGGGGCCAACGTCCTGACTTTC. It yields the protein CASSQKLGLTRGANVLTF. The variable domain in full, completed from reference TRBV14 and TRBJ2-6, reads EAGVTQFPSHSVIEKGQTVTLRCDPISGHDNLYWYRRVMGKEIKFLLHFVKESKQDESGMPNNRFLAERTGGTYSTLKVQPAELEDSGVYFCASSQKLGLTRGANVLTFGAGSRLTVL.

The chain couples TRBV7-9 to TRBJ1-1; D is uncertain. This CDR3 has 15 residues. V shed 8 bases and J shed 0 bases, with 16 bases lying between them. Germline CDR1 SEHNR, CDR2 FQNEAQ (reference sequence). The CDR3 protein is CASLPSGRMNTEAFF. DNA for the CDR3: TGTGCCAGCCTACCGAGCGGCCGGATGAACACTGAAGCTTTCTTT.

J is TRBJ1-5 and V is TRBV15; D gene unclear. The CDR3 contains 17 residues. V lost 0 bases, J lost 3 bases, and 15 bases lay in between. Germline-derived CDR1 and CDR2 are LNHNV and YYDKDF (reference sequence). The CDR3 spells CATSRDPRAAPNQPQHF. The CDR3 nucleotides are TGTGCCACCAGCAGAGATCCCCGGGCAGCACCCAATCAGCCCCAGCATTTT.

The chain joins TRBV7-8 to TRBJ1-1; D might be TRBD1 (6 bases). The CDR3 contains 15 residues. Per germline, CDR1 SGHVS and CDR2 FQNEAQ. V was pared by 8 bases and J by 1 base, with 17 bases between. For the CDR3, the DNA is TGTGCCAGCTCGGACAAAACGACAGGGAACACTGAAGCTTTCTTT. Protein sequence: CASSDKTTGNTEAFF.

The J gene is TRBJ2-7, the V gene TRBV3-1, with 12 bases aligning to TRBD2. V lost 3 bases, J lost 3 bases, and 3 bases stayed unmatched. Germline V gene data show CDR1 as LGHDT and CDR2 as YNNKEL (reference sequence). This CDR3 is built from 15 residues. The CDR3 DNA reads TGTGCCAGCAGCCACGGGACTAGCGGGCTCTACGAGCAGTACTTC. It translates to CASSHGTSGLYEQYF.

The V and J genes are TRBV4-3 and TRBJ2-7; 8 bases are a match to TRBD1. The V segment lost 0 bases and the J segment 4 bases; nucleotides outside the gene matches: 8. Germline V gene data show CDR1 as LGHNA and CDR2 as YSLEER. There are 16 residues in the CDR3. The CDR3 region has the DNA TGCGCCAGCAGCCAAGATATGGCAGGGGGCCTATACGAGCAGTACTTC. The encoded protein is CASSQDMAGGLYEQYF.

The CDR3 spells CASSGVDRAYEQYF. CDR3 DNA: TGTGCCAGCAGTGGGGTGGACAGGGCCTACGAGCAGTACTTC. The rearrangement joins TRBV2 to TRBJ2-7; 8 nucleotides agree with TRBD1. Germline V gene sequence: CDR1 SNHLY, CDR2 FYNNEI. CDR3 length equals 14 residues. V was pared by 4 bases and J by 2 bases, with 4 bases of the junction left unmatched.

In DNA form, the CDR3 reads TGTGCCAGCAGGCCGGCAGCGACCTACGAGCAGTACTTC. Its translation is CASRPAATYEQYF. The chain uses TRBV28 and TRBJ2-7; D gene unclear. Germline assignment: CDR1 MDHEN and CDR2 SYDVKM. CDR3 size: 13 residues. Trimming removed 6 bases from V and 2 bases from J, with 11 bases in between.

The chain employs TRBV5-1 and TRBJ2-3, with D perhaps being TRBD1 or TRBD2 (5 bases each). The germline V and J ends were trimmed by 4 bases and 1 base, with 13 bases remaining between them. This CDR3 has 15 residues. Germline loops: CDR1 SGHRS, CDR2 YFSETQ. CDR3 sequence reads: CASSNTGHGTDTQYF. The DNA of the CDR3 is TGCGCCAGCAGCAATACGGGGCACGGCACAGATACGCAGTATTTT.

The V gene is TRBV29-1, the J gene TRBJ2-5; TRBD2 matches 9 bases. This CDR3 has 15 residues. The J segment lost 2 bases and the V segment lost 6 bases, leaving 10 bases of the junction unmatched. Germline assignment: CDR1 SQVTM and CDR2 ANQGSEA. This chain's CDR3 is CSVSGGPRNQETQYF. The CDR3 DNA reads TGCAGCGTGAGCGGGGGGCCTCGAAATCAAGAGACCCAGTACTTC.

The rearrangement links TRBV30 to TRBJ1-6; D perhaps matches TRBD1 (6 bases). CDR3 size: 12 residues. Germline loops: CDR1 GTSNPN, CDR2 SVGIG (reference sequence). Trimming pared 5 bases from V and 5 bases from J, leaving 7 bases between. The CDR3 loop is CAWHRDNSPLHF. CDR3 DNA sequence: TGTGCCTGGCACAGGGATAATTCACCCCTCCACTTT.

V gene TRBV4-3 combines with J gene TRBJ2-3; 7 bases align to TRBD2. CDR3 size: 17 residues. J gave up 2 bases and V 4 bases, and 12 bases lay outside the gene matches. Germline-derived CDR1 and CDR2 are LGHNA and YSLEER. CDR3 DNA: TGCGCCAGCAGCCGCTCTTGGAGCGGGGTGATCACAGATACGCAGTATTTT. Translating gives CASSRSWSGVITDTQYF.

The chain's CDR3 is CASSGGDETQYF. The CDR3 DNA is TGTGCCAGCAGCGGGGGCGACGAGACCCAGTACTTC. The rearrangement uses TRBV9 and TRBJ2-5; maybe TRBD1 (5 bases). The CDR3 is 12 residues long. The V and J ends lost 3 bases and 5 bases respectively, with 8 bases between them. CDR1 is SGDLS and CDR2 is YYNGEE in the germline V gene.